Below are 2 T cell receptor beta chains sequenced from a single sample in a study of CD8 T cells in ankylosing spondylitis. The study, taken as a whole, reports: Roughly eight highly homologous variants made up a TCR beta motif that seemed to typify ankylosing spondylitis blood.

MiXCR was run by TCRdb on the 5' RACE reads, yielding one entry per CDR3 protein. Here the sample spans fewer than 450,000 distinct CDR3 sequences, 17% being singletons. These receptors have no identified antigens. Source material: blood, either unsorted or a sorted T cell fraction (not recorded which). These receptors were collected from a male donor with ankylosing spondylitis.

A few counts support this clonotype. The gene calls are TRBV11-2 and TRBJ2-7; D might be TRBD2 (5 bases). V lost 3 bases, J lost 3 bases, and 9 bases lay in between. CDR1 is SGHAT, CDR2 FQNNGV, per germline. The CDR3 runs 13 residues. CDR3 residues: CASSFLASYEQYF. DNA for the CDR3: TGTGCCAGCAGCTTTCTAGCTAGCTACGAGCAGTACTTC.

The chain employs TRBV6-5 and TRBJ2-1; possibly TRBD1 for D (6 bases). Germline V lookup: CDR1 MNHEY, CDR2 SVGAGI. V lost 0 bases and J 8 bases, leaving 17 bases between the germline ends. This CDR3 has 16 residues. The CDR3 DNA reads as TGTGCCAGCAGTTACTCGTGGGGGCGCGCCGCGGATGAGCAGTTCTTC. Encoded protein: CASSYSWGRAADEQFF.